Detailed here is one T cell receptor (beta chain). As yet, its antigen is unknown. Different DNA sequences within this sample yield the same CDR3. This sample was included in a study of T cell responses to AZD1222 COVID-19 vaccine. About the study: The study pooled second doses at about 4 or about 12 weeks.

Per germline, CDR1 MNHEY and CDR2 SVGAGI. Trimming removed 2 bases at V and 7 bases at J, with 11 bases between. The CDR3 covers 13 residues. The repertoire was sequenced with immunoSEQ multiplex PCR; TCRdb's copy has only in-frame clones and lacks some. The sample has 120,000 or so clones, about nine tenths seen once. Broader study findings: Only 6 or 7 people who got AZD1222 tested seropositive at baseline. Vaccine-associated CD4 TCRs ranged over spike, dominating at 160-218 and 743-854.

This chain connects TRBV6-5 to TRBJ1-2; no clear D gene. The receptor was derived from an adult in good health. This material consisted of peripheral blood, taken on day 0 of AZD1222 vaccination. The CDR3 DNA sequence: TGTGCCAGCAGTTACGGAGGCCCGGGTGGCTACACCTTC. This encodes CASSYGGPGGYTF.